Reported below is one TCR beta chain. The target antigen is unknown. The sample is drawn from a study of cytomegalovirus exposure and HLA in healthy donors. Study findings and constraints: In an earlier analysis, in roughly 600 donors, most V segments appeared productive either ~87% or ~30% of the time. A later analysis linked a missense variant in DCLRE1C to the trimming of TCR beta V and J genes. When a later analysis was performed, an Asian-associated ancestry cluster reportedly had fewer N-insertions than the approximately 700-donor mean.

This CDR3 spans 14 amino acids. Germline values: CDR1 SGHNT, CDR2 YENEEA. V gave up 4 bases and J gave up 0 bases, with 9 bases separating them. This PCR relied on a set of 60 Vbeta primers and 13 Jbeta primers. Only in-frame clones appear in the TCRdb table, and some are missing; sequencing was by immunoSEQ multiplex PCR. The profile shows more than 140,000 clones, 75% to 80% of them singletons. The rearrangement joins TRBV11-3 to TRBJ1-1; D remains ambiguous. Sequencing used PBMCs. This receptor was obtained from a male donor in good health and CMV-seronegative. This CDR3 reads CASSSFQLNTEAFF. CDR3 in DNA: TGTGCCAGCAGCTCCTTCCAGTTGAACACTGAAGCTTTCTTT.